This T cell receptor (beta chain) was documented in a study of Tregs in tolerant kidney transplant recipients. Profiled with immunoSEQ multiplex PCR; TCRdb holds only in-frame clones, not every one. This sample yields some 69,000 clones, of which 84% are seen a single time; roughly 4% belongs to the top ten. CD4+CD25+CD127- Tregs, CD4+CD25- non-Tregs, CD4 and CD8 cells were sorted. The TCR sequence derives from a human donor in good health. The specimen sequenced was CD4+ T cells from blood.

The chain's CDR3 is CASSPTGSSFGDEKLFF. The CDR3 nucleotides are TGTGCCAGCAGTCCGACAGGAAGCTCGTTTGGAGATGAAAAACTGTTTTTT. V usage is TRBV7-2 and J usage is TRBJ1-4; perhaps TRBD1 as D (6 bases). Germline V gives CDR1 SGHTA, CDR2 FQGNSA. V dropped 6 bases and J dropped 6 bases, with 23 bases sitting between them. This CDR3 has 17 residues.